This T cell receptor beta chain was captured in a study of shared clonotypes between healthy human individuals. Broader study findings: Apart from blood, nothing was sampled; tissue repertoires likely differ. Non-shared clonotypes showed lower generation probabilities than clonotypes common to all four donors.

V gave up 7 bases and J gave up 3 bases, with 16 bases separating them. The CDR3 is 16 amino acids. Germline V lookup: CDR1 SGHVS, CDR2 FQNEAQ. The protocol was immunoSEQ multiplex PCR, while the TCRdb copy is restricted to in-frame clones and leaves out a portion. Altogether around 340,000 clones are present, 73% being singletons, with the ten largest covering 8% to 13%. This clone was counted only a few times. Its antigen remains unknown. V gene TRBV7-8 combines with J gene TRBJ2-6; D is undetermined. Input material: memory CD4+ T cells sorted from blood. Subset meaning: CD45RA-negative fraction. The TCR originated in a man aged 30 to 39 in good health. CDR3 sequence (DNA): TGTGCCAGCACCCCTTCATCGCGCGTTGGGGCCAACGTCCTGACTTTC. Its protein product is CASTPSSRVGANVLTF.